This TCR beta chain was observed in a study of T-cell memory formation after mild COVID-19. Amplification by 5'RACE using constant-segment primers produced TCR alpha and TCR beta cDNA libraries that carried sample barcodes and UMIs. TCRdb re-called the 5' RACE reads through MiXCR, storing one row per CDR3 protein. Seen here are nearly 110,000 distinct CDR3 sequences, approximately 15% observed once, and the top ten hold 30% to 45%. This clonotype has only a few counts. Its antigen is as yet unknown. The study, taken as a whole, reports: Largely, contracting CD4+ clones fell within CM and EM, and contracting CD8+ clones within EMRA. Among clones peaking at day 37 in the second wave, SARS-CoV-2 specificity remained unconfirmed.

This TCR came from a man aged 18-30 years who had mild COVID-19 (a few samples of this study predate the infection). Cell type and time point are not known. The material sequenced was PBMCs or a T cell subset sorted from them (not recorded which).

The CDR3 protein is CASSAVGRVYEQYF. The CDR3 DNA sequence: TGTGCCAGCAGCGCCGTCGGCAGGGTATACGAGCAGTACTTC. The genes are TRBV11-2 and TRBJ2-7; TRBD1 might be the D (5 bases). CDR3 length: 14 residues. The V end lost 5 bases, the J end lost 4 bases, and 15 bases lay between the germline ends. From germline, CDR1 is SGHAT and CDR2 FQNNGV.